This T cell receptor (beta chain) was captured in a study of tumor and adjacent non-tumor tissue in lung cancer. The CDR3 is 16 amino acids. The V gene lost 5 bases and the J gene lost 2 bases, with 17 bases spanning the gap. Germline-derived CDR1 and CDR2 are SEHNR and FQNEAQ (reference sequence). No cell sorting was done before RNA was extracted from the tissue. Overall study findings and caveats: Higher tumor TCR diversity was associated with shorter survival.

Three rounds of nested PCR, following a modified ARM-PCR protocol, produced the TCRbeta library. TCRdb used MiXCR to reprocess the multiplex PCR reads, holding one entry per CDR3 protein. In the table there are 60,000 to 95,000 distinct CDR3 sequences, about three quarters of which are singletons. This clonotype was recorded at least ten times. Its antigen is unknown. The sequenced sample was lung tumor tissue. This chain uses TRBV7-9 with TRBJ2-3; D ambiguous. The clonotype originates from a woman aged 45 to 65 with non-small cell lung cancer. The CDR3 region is CASSRPGRPTTDTQYF. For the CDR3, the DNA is TGTGCCAGCAGCCGTCCGGGCAGACCCACCACAGATACGCAGTATTTT.